This T cell receptor beta chain was recorded in a study of response to subunit inactivated influenza vaccine. Study conclusions and caveats: The authors put forward the suggestion that each seasonal influenza vaccination may bring in only a limited number of new T cells.

A single record per CDR3 protein comes from TCRdb applying MiXCR to the RT-PCR reads. This table holds over 400,000 distinct CDR3 sequences, over 10% found once. There are a few counts of this clonotype. Its specificity is not known. V shed 0 bases and J 5 bases; nucleotides not matched to a gene: 3. Germline CDR1 reads LGHNA; CDR2 reads YNFKEQ. The CDR3 consists of 16 residues. This specimen consisted of PBMCs from blood, obtained roughly 45 days after vaccination. The J gene is TRBJ2-1, the V gene TRBV4-2; 11 bases are shared with TRBD2. The source of this sequence is a middle-aged man who received an inactivated influenza vaccine. The CDR3 is CASSQDGTSGNNEQFF. Here the CDR3 DNA reads TGTGCCAGCAGCCAAGACGGGACTAGCGGTAACAATGAGCAGTTCTTC.